This T cell receptor (beta chain) was retrieved from a study of blood T cell repertoires in COVID-19. TCRdb keeps only in-frame clones here, not all; method: immunoSEQ multiplex PCR. The table lists about 280,000 clones, 70% to 90% of them singletons. V lost 0 bases to trimming and J lost 7 bases; unmatched junction nucleotides: 8. This CDR3 has 16 residues. The germline V gene encodes CDR1 SGHRS and CDR2 YFSETQ. The sequenced sample was peripheral blood. This sequence joins TRBV5-1 and TRBJ2-1; 9 bases align to TRBD2. The receptor's source is a man between 18 and 29 years old with active or convalescent COVID-19. The CDR3 DNA reads TGCGCCAGCAGCTTGGTGGTGCGGGGGGGCTGGAATGAGCAGTTCTTC. This codes for CASSLVVRGGWNEQFF.